This TCR beta chain was captured by sequencing in a study of control samples from healthy donors and cancer patients. Germline values: CDR1 DFQATT, CDR2 SNEGSKA (reference sequence). Trimming took off 5 bases at V and 0 bases at J, with 5 bases between the two ends. The CDR3 consists of 11 residues. Sequencing used immunoSEQ multiplex PCR; TCRdb keeps in-frame clones, though not all of them. The repertoire holds under 60,000 clones, with around 94% as singletons. The chain carries TRBV20-1 and TRBJ2-7; D is undetermined. The receptor comes from a man aged 25-45 years in good health. What was sequenced was blood. This chain's CDR3 is CSAQSSYEQYF. CDR3 bases: TGCAGTGCTCAGAGCTCCTACGAGCAGTACTTC.